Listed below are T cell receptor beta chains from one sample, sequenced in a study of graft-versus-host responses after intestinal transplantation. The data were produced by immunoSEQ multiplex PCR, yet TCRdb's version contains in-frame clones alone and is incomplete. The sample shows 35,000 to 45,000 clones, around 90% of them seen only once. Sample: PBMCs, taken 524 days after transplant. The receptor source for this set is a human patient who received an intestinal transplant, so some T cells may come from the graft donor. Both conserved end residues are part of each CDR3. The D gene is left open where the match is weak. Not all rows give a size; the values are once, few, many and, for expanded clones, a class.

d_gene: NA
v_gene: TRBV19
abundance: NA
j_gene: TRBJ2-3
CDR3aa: CASSIAGGKTDTQYF
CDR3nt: TGTGCCAGTAGTATAGCGGGCGGGAAGACAGATACGCAGTATTTT

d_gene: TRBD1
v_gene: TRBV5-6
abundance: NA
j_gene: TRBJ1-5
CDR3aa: CASSLGALQGGAQPQHF
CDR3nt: TGTGCCAGCAGCTTGGGGGCTCTCCAGGGGGGCGCGCAGCCCCAGCATTTT

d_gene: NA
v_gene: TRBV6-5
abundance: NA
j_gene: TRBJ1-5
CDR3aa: CASSDSDSNQPQHF
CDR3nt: TGTGCCAGCAGCGACAGTGATAGCAATCAGCCCCAGCATTTT

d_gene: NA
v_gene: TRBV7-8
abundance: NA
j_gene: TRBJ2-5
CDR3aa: CASSSGLASETQYF
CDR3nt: TGTGCCAGCAGCTCGGGGCTAGCGTCGGAGACCCAGTACTTC

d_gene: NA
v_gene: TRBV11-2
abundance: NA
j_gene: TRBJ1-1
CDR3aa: CASSLHQGNEAFF
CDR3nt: TGTGCCAGCAGCTTACATCAGGGTAATGAAGCTTTCTTT

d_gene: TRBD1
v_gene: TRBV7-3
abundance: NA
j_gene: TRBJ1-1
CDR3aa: CASSPGQGNTEAFF
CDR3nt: TGTGCCAGCAGCCCGGGACAGGGGAACACTGAAGCTTTCTTT

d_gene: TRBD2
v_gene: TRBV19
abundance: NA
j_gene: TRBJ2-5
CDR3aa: CASSSGGGRETQYF
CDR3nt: TGTGCCAGTAGTAGCGGGGGGGGAAGGGAGACCCAGTACTTC

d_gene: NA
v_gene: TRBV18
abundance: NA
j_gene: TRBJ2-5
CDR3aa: CASSPSGGKYQETQYF
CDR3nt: TGTGCCAGCTCACCCTCGGGGGGCAAGTACCAAGAGACCCAGTACTTC

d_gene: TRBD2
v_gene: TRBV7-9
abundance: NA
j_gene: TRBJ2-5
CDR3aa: CASSLALAGGQQETQYF
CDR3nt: TGTGCCAGCAGCTTAGCACTAGCGGGAGGACAGCAAGAGACCCAGTACTTC

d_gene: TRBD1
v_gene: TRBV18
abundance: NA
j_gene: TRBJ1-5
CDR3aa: CASSPKGAHNQPQHF
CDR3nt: TGTGCCAGCTCACCTAAGGGGGCGCACAATCAGCCCCAGCATTTT

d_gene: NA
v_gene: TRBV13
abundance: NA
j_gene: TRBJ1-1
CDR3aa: CASSLRANSEAFF
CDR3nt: TGTGCCAGCAGCTTAAGGGCTAACTCTGAAGCTTTCTTT

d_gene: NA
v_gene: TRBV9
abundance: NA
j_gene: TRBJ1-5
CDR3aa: CASSVPQRSGGNQPQHF
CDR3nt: TGTGCCAGCAGCGTACCCCAGAGGTCTGGGGGCAATCAGCCCCAGCATTTT

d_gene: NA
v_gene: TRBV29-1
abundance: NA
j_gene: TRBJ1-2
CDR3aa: CSASGETGYGYTF
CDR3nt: TGCAGCGCTTCCGGAGAGACAGGATATGGCTACACCTTC

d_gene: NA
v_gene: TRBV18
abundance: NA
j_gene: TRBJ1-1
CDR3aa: CASSRWVANTEAFF
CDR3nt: TGTGCCAGCTCACGTTGGGTGGCGAACACTGAAGCTTTCTTT

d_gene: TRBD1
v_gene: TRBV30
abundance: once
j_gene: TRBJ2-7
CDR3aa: CAWSDGTGGIDEQYF
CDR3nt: TGTGCCTGGAGCGACGGGACAGGGGGAATAGACGAGCAGTACTTC

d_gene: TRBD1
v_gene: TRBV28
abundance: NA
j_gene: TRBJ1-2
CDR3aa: CASSLDRIYGYTF
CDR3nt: TGTGCCAGCAGCCTGGACAGGATCTATGGCTACACCTTC

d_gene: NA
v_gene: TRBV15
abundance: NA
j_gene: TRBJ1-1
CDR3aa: CATSIGITEAFF
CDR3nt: TGTGCCACCAGCATAGGGATCACTGAAGCTTTCTTT

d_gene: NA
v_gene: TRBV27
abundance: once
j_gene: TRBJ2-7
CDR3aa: CASSFSGSLTYEQYF
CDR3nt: TGTGCCAGCAGTTTTAGTGGCAGTTTAACCTACGAGCAGTACTTC

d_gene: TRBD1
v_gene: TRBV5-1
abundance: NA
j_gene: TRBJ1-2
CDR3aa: CASSLVGTGGDYGYTF
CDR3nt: TGCGCCAGCAGCTTGGTAGGAACAGGGGGCGACTATGGCTACACCTTC

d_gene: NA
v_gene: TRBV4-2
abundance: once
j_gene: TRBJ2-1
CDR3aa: CASSSRSGQRNEQFF
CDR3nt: TGTGCCAGCAGCTCTCGATCGGGGCAGAGGAATGAGCAGTTCTTC

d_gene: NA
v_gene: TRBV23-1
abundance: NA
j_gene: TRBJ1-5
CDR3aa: CASSQSMGLGNQPQHF
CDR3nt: TGCGCCAGCAGTCAATCGATGGGGCTAGGCAATCAGCCCCAGCATTTT

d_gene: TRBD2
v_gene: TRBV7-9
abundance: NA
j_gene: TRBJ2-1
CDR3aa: CASRLATSGSYEQFF
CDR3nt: TGTGCCAGCAGGTTAGCTACTAGCGGGAGCTATGAGCAGTTCTTC

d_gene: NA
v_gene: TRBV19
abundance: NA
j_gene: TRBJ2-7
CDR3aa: CASSIGSNYEQYF
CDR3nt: TGTGCCAGTAGTATAGGGAGTAACTACGAGCAGTACTTC

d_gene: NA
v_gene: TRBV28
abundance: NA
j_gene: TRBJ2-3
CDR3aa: CASSSPPTDTQYF
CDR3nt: TGTGCCAGCAGTTCGCCCCCCACAGATACGCAGTATTTT

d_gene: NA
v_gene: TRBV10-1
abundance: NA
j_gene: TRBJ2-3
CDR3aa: CASSLDAGASLDTQYF
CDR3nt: TGCGCCAGCAGCCTTGATGCCGGGGCGAGTTTGGATACGCAGTATTTT

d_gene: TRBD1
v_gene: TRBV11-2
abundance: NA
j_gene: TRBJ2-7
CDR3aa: CASSLEATGFYEQYF
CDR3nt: TGTGCCAGCAGCTTAGAGGCGACAGGGTTCTACGAGCAGTACTTC

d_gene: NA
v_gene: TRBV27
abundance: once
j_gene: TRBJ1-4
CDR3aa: CASTSWPRTNEKLFF
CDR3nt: TGTGCCAGCACCTCGTGGCCCCGAACTAATGAAAAACTGTTTTTT

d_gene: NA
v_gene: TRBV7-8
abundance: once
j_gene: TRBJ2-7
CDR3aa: CASSLAGTLSSYEQYF
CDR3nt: TGTGCCAGCAGCTTAGCGGGAACCCTAAGCTCCTACGAGCAGTACTTC

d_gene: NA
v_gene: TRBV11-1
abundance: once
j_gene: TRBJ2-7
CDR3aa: CASSPQRAPGSEQYF
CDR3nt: TGTGCCAGCAGCCCTCAGCGGGCGCCGGGTAGCGAGCAGTACTTC

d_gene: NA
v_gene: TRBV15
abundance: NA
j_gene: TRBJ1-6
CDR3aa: CATEGAGNSPLHF
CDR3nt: TGTGCCACCGAGGGTGCGGGTAATTCACCCCTCCACTTT

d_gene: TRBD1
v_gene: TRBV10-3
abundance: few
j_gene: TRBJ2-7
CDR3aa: CAISGPTGTGKFSYEQYF
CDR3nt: TGTGCCATCAGTGGCCCAACCGGGACAGGGAAATTTTCCTACGAGCAGTACTTC

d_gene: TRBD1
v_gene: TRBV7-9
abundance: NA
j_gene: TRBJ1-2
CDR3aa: CASSLGQGAGYTF
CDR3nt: TGTGCCAGCAGCTTAGGACAGGGGGCTGGCTACACCTTC

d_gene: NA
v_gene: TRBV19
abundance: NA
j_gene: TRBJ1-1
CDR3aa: CASSTTANTEAFF
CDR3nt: TGTGCCAGTAGTACAACGGCTAACACTGAAGCTTTCTTT

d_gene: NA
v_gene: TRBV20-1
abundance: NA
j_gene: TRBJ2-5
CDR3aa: CSGLQETQYF
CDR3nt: TGCAGTGGGCTCCAAGAGACCCAGTACTTC

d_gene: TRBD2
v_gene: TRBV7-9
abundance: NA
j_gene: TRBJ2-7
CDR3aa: CASRATSGSGYEQYF
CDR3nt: TGTGCCAGCAGGGCGACTAGCGGGAGTGGCTACGAGCAGTACTTC

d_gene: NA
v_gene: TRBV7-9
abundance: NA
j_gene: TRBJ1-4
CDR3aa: CASNIKGENEKLFF
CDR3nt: TGTGCCAGCAACATTAAGGGGGAGAATGAAAAACTGTTTTTT

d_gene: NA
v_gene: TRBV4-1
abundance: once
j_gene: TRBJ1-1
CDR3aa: CASSQEQGGTEAFF
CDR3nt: TGCGCCAGCAGCCAAGAACAGGGTGGCACTGAAGCTTTCTTT

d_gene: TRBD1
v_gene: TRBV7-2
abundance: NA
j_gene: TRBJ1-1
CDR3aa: CASSLMGQGGEAFF
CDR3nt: TGTGCCAGCAGCTTAATGGGACAGGGTGGTGAAGCTTTCTTT

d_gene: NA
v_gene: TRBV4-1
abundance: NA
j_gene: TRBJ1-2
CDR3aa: CASSQSGGPNYGYTF
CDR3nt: TGCGCCAGCAGCCAGTCTGGGGGACCCAACTATGGCTACACCTTC

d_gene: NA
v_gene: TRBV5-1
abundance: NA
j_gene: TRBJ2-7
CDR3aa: CASSLTVTYEQYF
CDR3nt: TGCGCCAGCAGCTTGACAGTCACCTACGAGCAGTACTTC

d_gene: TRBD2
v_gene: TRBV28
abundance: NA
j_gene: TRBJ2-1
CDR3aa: CASTKWGLTFLAGETIGEQFF
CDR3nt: TGTGCCAGCACCAAGTGGGGATTAACCTTTCTAGCGGGAGAGACAATCGGGGAGCAGTTCTTC

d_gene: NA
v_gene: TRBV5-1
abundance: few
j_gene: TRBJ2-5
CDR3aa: CASRPDGRYQETQYF
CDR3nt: TGCGCCAGCAGACCGGACGGCCGGTACCAAGAGACCCAGTACTTC

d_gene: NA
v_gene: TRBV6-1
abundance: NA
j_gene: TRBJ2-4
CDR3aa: CASGQHWAKNIQYF
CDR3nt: TGTGCCAGTGGACAGCATTGGGCCAAAAACATTCAGTACTTC

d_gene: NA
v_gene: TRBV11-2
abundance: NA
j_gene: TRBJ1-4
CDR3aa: CASSLGTVFNEKLFF
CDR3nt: TGTGCCAGCAGCTTAGGGACAGTTTTTAATGAAAAACTGTTTTTT

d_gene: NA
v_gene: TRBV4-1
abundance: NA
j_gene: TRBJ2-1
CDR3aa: CASSPWGASVNEQFF
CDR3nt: TGCGCCAGCAGCCCATGGGGGGCTAGCGTCAATGAGCAGTTCTTC

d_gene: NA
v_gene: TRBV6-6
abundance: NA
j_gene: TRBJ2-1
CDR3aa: CASRYLLGNEQFF
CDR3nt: TGTGCCAGCAGATACCTCCTAGGCAATGAGCAGTTCTTC

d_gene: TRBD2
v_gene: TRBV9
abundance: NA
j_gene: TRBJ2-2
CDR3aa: CASSVAGGSRDRTTGELFF
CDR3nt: TGTGCCAGCAGCGTAGCGGGGGGGAGCCGGGACCGAACCACCGGGGAGCTGTTTTTT